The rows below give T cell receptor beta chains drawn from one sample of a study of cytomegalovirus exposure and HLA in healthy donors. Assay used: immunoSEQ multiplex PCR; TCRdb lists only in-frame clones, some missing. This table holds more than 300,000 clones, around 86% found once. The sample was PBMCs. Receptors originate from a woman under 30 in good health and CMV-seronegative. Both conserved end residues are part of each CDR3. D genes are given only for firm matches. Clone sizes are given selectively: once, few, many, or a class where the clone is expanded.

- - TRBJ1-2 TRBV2 TGTGCCAGCAGTCCAGGCCCAAGGGGGGGCTACACCTTC CASSPGPRGGYTF
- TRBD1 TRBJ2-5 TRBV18 TGTGCCAGCTCACCGATCGCGGGACAGGGCGAGACCCAGTACTTC CASSPIAGQGETQYF
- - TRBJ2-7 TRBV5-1 TGCGCCAGCAGCTTGTTGGGCAATTACGAGCAGTACTTC CASSLLGNYEQYF
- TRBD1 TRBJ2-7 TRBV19 TGTGCCAGTACCAGAACCGGGACAGCTGAATACGAGCAGTACTTC CASTRTGTAEYEQYF
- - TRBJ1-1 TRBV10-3 TGTGCCATCAGCCAAATCGACTATGGGGGCCACACTGAAGCTTTCTTT CAISQIDYGGHTEAFF
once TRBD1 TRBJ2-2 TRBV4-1 TGCGCCAGCAGCCCAATTGCCGGGACAGGGGGGCGGGACACCGGGGAGCTGTTTTTT CASSPIAGTGGRDTGELFF
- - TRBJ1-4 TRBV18 TGTGCCAGCTCACCACCCCACCGGGGTGAAAAACTGTTTTTT CASSPPHRGEKLFF
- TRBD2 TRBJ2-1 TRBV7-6 TGTGCCAGCAGCTTAGCCCCTAGCGGAACCTACAATGAGCAGTTCTTC CASSLAPSGTYNEQFF
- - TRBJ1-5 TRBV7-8 TGTGCCAGCAGCATTCACGCCCGAGACAGGAGAGATCAGCCCCAGCATTTT CASSIHARDRRDQPQHF
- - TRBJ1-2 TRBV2 TGTGCCAGCAGTGAAGCGCTTGTGGTACAGGGCTACACCTTC CASSEALVVQGYTF
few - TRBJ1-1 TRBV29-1 TGCAGCGTTGTTGGCCTCATGAACACTGAAGCTTTCTTT CSVVGLMNTEAFF
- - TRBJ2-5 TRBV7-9 TGTGCCAGCAGCTTAGTGTCAGGGGAAGAGACCCAGTACTTC CASSLVSGEETQYF
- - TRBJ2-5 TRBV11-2 TGTGCCAGCAGCTTAATGTTGAGCGGTCCACAAGAGACCCAGTACTTC CASSLMLSGPQETQYF
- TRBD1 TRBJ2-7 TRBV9 TGTGCCAGCAGCAGCCACAGGGGGCTAAACGAGCAGTACTTC CASSSHRGLNEQYF
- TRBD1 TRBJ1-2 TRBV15 TGTGCCACCAGCAAGGGACAGTTTGGCTATGGCTACACCTTC CATSKGQFGYGYTF
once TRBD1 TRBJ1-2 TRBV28 TGTGCCAGCAGTTTCGGGACAGCCCTCTATGGCTACACCTTC CASSFGTALYGYTF
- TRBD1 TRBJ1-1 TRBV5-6 TGTGCCAGCAGCTTGAGGGGGACAGGGGGATTGAACACTGAAGCTTTCTTT CASSLRGTGGLNTEAFF
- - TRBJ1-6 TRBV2 TGTGCCAGCAGTGTTAGCCACCACGAGGGTTCACCCCTCCACTTT CASSVSHHEGSPLHF
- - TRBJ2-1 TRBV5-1 TGCGCCAGCAGCTTCCTCCTGACGGGGGTCAATGAGCAGTTCTTC CASSFLLTGVNEQFF
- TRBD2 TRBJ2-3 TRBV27 TGTGCCAGCAGTCCAGGTACTAGCGGGAGCCTTCGGGATACGCAGTATTTT CASSPGTSGSLRDTQYF
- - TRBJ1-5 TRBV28 TGTGCCAGCATCCGTATAGGGGCCTTGGGCAATCAGCCCCAGCATTTT CASIRIGALGNQPQHF
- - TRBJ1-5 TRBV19 TGTGCCAGTAGCCAGGGAGGTCAGCCCCAGCATTTT CASSQGGQPQHF
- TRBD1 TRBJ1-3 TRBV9 TGTGCCAGCAGCGCCTTACCCTACCTCAGGCTATGGGACAGCCCTTCTGGAAACACCATATATTTT CASSALPYLRLWDSPSGNTIYF
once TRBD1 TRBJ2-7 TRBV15 TGTGCCACCAGGAACAGGGGCTCCGAGCAGTACTTC CATRNRGSEQYF
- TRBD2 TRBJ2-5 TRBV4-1 TGCGCCAGCAGCCACCCCGGGGGGAACCAAGAGACCCAGTACTTC CASSHPGGNQETQYF
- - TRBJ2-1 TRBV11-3 TGTGCCAGCAGCTTTTCGCAGGGTGGTGAGCAGTTCTTC CASSFSQGGEQFF
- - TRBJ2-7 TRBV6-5 TGTGCCAGCAGTTCCTCACCCGGGGGTTCGCTGCGCGAGCAGTACTTC CASSSSPGGSLREQYF
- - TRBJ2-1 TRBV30 TGTGCCTGTCGCAACGCGGGACTCCCCTACAATGAGCAGTTCTTC CACRNAGLPYNEQFF
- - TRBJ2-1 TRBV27 TGTGCCAGCAGTTATGAGCTCCCGGAGTACAATGAGCAGTTCTTC CASSYELPEYNEQFF
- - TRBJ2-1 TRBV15 TGTGCCACCAGCAGAGATAGGGTTGTCGGGAGCAATGAGCAGTTCTTC CATSRDRVVGSNEQFF
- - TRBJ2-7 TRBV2 TGTGCCAGCATTAACCCCGGGGACAAAGAGCAGTACTTC CASINPGDKEQYF
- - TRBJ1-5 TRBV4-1 TGCGCCAGCAGCCAAAGGGGGAGCAATCAGCCCCAGCATTTT CASSQRGSNQPQHF
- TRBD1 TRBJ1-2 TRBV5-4 TGTGCCAGCAGCGGACAGGGGCACTATGGCTACACCTTC CASSGQGHYGYTF
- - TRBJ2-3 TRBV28 TGTGCCAGCAGTTTAACGGGGGGCACATCTGATACGCAGTATTTT CASSLTGGTSDTQYF
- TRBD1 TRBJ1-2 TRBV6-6 TGTGCCAGCCGTTATGTAGGACAGGGGGAGTATGGCTACACCTTC CASRYVGQGEYGYTF
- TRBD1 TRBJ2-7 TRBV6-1 TGTGCCAGTAAACAGGGGGCTATGGACGAGCAGTACTTC CASKQGAMDEQYF
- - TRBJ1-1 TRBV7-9 TGTGCCAGCAGCGGCGGGGACACTGAAGCTTTCTTT CASSGGDTEAFF
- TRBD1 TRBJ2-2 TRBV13 TGTGCCAGTGGGACAGGAGACACCGGGGAGCTGTTTTTT CASGTGDTGELFF
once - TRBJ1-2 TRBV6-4 TGTGCCAGCAGGGACCGCCACGGGGGCTACACCTTC CASRDRHGGYTF
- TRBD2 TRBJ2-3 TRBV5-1 TGCGCCAGCAGCTTGGGGCTAGCGGGGGGGAGCACAGATACGCAGTATTTT CASSLGLAGGSTDTQYF
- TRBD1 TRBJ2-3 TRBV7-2 TGTGCCAGCAGCTCCGACAGGGGGGATACGCAGTATTTT CASSSDRGDTQYF
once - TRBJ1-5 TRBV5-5 TGTGCCAGCAGCTCAGGGGAGCGTCAGCCCCAGCATTTT CASSSGERQPQHF
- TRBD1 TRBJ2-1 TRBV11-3 TGTGCCAGCAGCTTAGTGGGACAGGGGGCAAGTGAGCAGTTCTTC CASSLVGQGASEQFF
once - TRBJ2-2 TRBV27 TGTGCCAGCAGTTTATCCGTTTTTCCCGGGGAGCTGTTTTTT CASSLSVFPGELFF
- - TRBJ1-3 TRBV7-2 TGTGCCAGCAGCTCTACAGGGAACTCTGGAAACACCATATATTTT CASSSTGNSGNTIYF
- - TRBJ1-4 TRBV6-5 TGTGCCAGCAGTTACGGTCAGGGGTTCAAAAAACTGTTTTTT CASSYGQGFKKLFF
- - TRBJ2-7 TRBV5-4 TGTGCCAGCAGTGGGGGCGATTCCTACGAGCAGTACTTC CASSGGDSYEQYF
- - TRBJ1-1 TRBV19 TGTGCCAGTAGTCCGCCCCCCGGTCGGACTGAAGCTTTCTTT CASSPPPGRTEAFF
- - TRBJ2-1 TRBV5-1 TGCGCCAGCAGCTTGACTGGCAATGAGCAGTTCTTC CASSLTGNEQFF
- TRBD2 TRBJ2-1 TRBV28 TGTGCCAGCAGTTTGAGGACTAGCGGAGGACTTTACAATGAGCAGTTCTTC CASSLRTSGGLYNEQFF
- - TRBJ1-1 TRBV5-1 TGCGCCAGCAGTTGGGGGCAGGGAGAGCTACGAGCTTTCTTT CASSWGQGELRAFF
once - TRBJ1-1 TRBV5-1 TGCGCCAGCAGGTCCGGGGACACCGTGAACACTGAAGCTTTCTTT CASRSGDTVNTEAFF
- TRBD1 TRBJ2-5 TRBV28 TGTGCCAGCAGTACTTACAGGGACAGGGAGACCCAGTACTTC CASSTYRDRETQYF
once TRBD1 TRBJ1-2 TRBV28 TGTGCCAGCAGTTCCCTGGGGACAGGGGGCGGGGATGGCTACACCTTC CASSSLGTGGGDGYTF
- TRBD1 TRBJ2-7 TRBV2 TGTGCCAGCAGTGAAATGTACAGGGGGTTAGGCTACGAGCAGTACTTC CASSEMYRGLGYEQYF
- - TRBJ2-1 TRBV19 TGTGCCAGTAGTATAATCGCCAGCGGCAGTGAGCAGTTCTTC CASSIIASGSEQFF
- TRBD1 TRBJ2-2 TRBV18 TGTGCCAGCTCACCGCGGGACAGGACCATGGGCACCGGGGAGCTGTTTTTT CASSPRDRTMGTGELFF
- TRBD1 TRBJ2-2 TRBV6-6 TGTGCCAGTTCCGGGACAGGGACCGGGGAGCTGTTTTTT CASSGTGTGELFF
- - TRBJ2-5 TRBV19 TGTGCCAGTAGTTTCAGAGGGGGGGAAGAGACCCAGTACTTC CASSFRGGEETQYF